Listed below are T cell receptor beta chains from one sample, sequenced in a study of OX40 agonist ivuxolimab in advanced cancers. Only in-frame clones appear in the TCRdb table, and some are missing; sequencing was by immunoSEQ multiplex PCR. Of about 75,000 clones listed, about 88% are singletons. The sequencing used CD4+ or CD8+ T cells sorted from blood, collected in a trial of the OX40 agonist ivuxolimab. These receptors originate from an adult with an advanced solid tumor such as melanoma, head and neck, liver or kidney cancer. Each CDR3 is given with its conserved first and last residue. The D gene is left open where the match is weak.

>TRBV5-1|-
CASSQVLLRNMNTEAFF
>TRBV27|-
CASSILGTVNTEAFF
>TRBV6-1|-
CASAQGGDQPQHF
>TRBV7-9|TRBD1
CASSFSGTEEGYTF
>TRBV4-1|-
CASSREVTTGSGANVLTF
>TRBV10-3|-
CAISGETTNTEAFF
>TRBV11-3|-
CASSLLSVGGDEQFF
>TRBV4-2|TRBD2
CASSQSTSGSVGELFF
>TRBV5-1|TRBD2
CASSSLAGANTGELFF
>TRBV19|-
CASSINRDSYEQYF
>TRBV6-5|-
CASSEVWENTEAFF
>TRBV2|TRBD2
CASSEGLAANNEQFF
>TRBV11-2|TRBD2
CASSLEEVGLAGEVGDTQYF
>TRBV4-1|TRBD2
CASSQDRGTSGGGTQYF
>TRBV5-1|-
CASSLELNTEAFF
>TRBV4-1|TRBD1
CASSQETTGVRTEAFF
>TRBV10-3|-
CAIKAGLNANTGELFF
>TRBV5-1|TRBD2
CASSLGTSGSNEQFF
>TRBV10-2|-
CASSEWGHNTEAFF
>TRBV18|-
CASSSGGGQRGNTIYF
>TRBV27|-
CASSLAGPSAKNIQYF
>TRBV19|TRBD1
CASGGTGGQPQHF
>TRBV5-1|TRBD2
CASSSGLAGGLGNEQFF
>TRBV27|-
CASRTRANVLTF
>TRBV7-9|-
CASSRHLGVQPQHF
>TRBV7-2|TRBD1
CASSLGDRGRLYGYTF
>TRBV4-1|TRBD2
CASSPRERSGSTDTQYF